Presented here are 20 T cell receptor beta chains from one specimen sequenced in a study of OX40 agonist ivuxolimab in advanced cancers. The method was immunoSEQ multiplex PCR; TCRdb's version includes in-frame clones alone and lacks a portion of them. The table lists 60,000 to 80,000 clones, 86% of them singletons. Specimen: CD4+ or CD8+ T cells sorted from blood, collected in a trial of the OX40 agonist ivuxolimab. The origin of the receptors is an adult with an advanced solid tumor such as melanoma, head and neck, liver or kidney cancer.

The chain employs TRBV7-3 and TRBJ2-3; no definite D call. The CDR3 sequence is 13 residues long. In germline, CDR1 is SGHTA, CDR2 FQGTGA. Trimming pared 4 bases from V and 2 bases from J, leaving 7 bases between. CDR3 amino acids: CASSSEYTDTQYF. Written as DNA, the CDR3 is TGTGCCAGCAGCTCAGAATACACAGATACGCAGTATTTT.

The J gene is TRBJ1-5, the V gene TRBV15, with 9 bases aligning to TRBD1. The CDR3 runs to 19 residues. The germline CDR1 and CDR2 sequences are LNHNV and YYDKDF (reference sequence). The J segment lost 0 bases and the V segment lost 1 base, leaving 10 bases of the junction unmatched. In nucleotides, the CDR3 is TGTGCCACCAGCAGAGGGACGACAGGGGGTGGACTTAGCAATCAGCCCCAGCATTTT. Its translation is CATSRGTTGGGLSNQPQHF. Full variable domain (rest looked up from reference TRBV15 and TRBJ1-5): DAMVIQNPRYQVTQFGKPVTLSCSQTLNHNVMYWYQQKSSQAPKLLFHYYDKDFNNEADTPDNFQSRRPNTSFCFLDIRSPGLGDTAMYLCATSRGTTGGGLSNQPQHFGDGTRLSIL.

The chain employs TRBV18 and TRBJ1-1, with 7 bases lining up with TRBD1. CDR1 and CDR2 from the germline V gene are KGHSH and LQKENI. The CDR3 is 16 residues long. With 3 bases clipped from V and 5 bases from J, the junction kept 12 bases outside the gene matches. CDR3 in amino acids: CASSPDQGGMGTEAFF. CDR3 DNA sequence: TGTGCCAGCTCACCGGATCAGGGGGGGATGGGAACTGAAGCTTTCTTT.

In its sample, this clone was seen a few times. This chain links TRBV27 with TRBJ1-1; TRBD1 matches 7 bases. The CDR3 runs to 15 residues. Germline CDR1 reads MNHEY; CDR2 reads SMNVEV (reference sequence). V gave up 2 bases and J gave up 0 bases; unmatched junction bases: 3. In DNA form, the CDR3 reads TGTGCCAGCAGTTTAGCGGGACAGATGAACACTGAAGCTTTCTTT. This translates into CASSLAGQMNTEAFF.

The chain couples TRBV6-5 to TRBJ2-7; 7 bases line up with TRBD2. V shed 0 bases and J 9 bases; nucleotides not matched to a gene: 8. CDR1 and CDR2 (germline): MNHEY, SVGAGI. This CDR3 spans 14 amino acids. The CDR3, as DNA: TGTGCCAGCAGTTACTCGGGAAGGGAGGGAGGGCAGTACTTC. Amino acids: CASSYSGREGGQYF.

The CDR3 sequence: CASSDRVTSLTEAFF. The CDR3 DNA follows: TGTGCCAGCAGTGACAGGGTTACCTCGCTCACTGAAGCTTTCTTT. V is TRBV6-4 and J is TRBJ1-1; no firm D call. V dropped 2 bases and J dropped 4 bases, with 14 bases sitting between them. Germline V gives CDR1 MRHNA, CDR2 SNTAGT. This CDR3 has 15 amino acids.

V is TRBV5-4 and J is TRBJ2-1, with D uncertain. Germline V gene lookup returns CDR1 SGHNT and CDR2 YYREEE (reference sequence). V was cut by 10 bases and J by 3 bases, with 11 bases left in between. CDR3 size: 12 residues. CDR3 sequence reads: CASQAGYNEQFF. CDR3 DNA: TGTGCCTCCCAGGCAGGCTACAATGAGCAGTTCTTC.

The chain employs TRBV29-1 and TRBJ2-3, with a weak D call TRBD1 (5 bases). Trimming removed 6 bases at V and 0 bases at J, with 16 bases between. CDR1 and CDR2 from the germline V gene are SQVTM and ANQGSEA. This CDR3 has 15 amino acids. The CDR3 reads CSVGTGDHSTDTQYF. CDR3 DNA: TGCAGCGTCGGTACAGGAGACCATAGCACAGATACGCAGTATTTT.

This chain links TRBV7-2 with TRBJ1-5; 7 bases match TRBD1. This CDR3 is built from 17 residues. The germline CDR1 and CDR2 sequences are SGHTA and FQGNSA. The J segment lost 0 bases and the V segment lost 2 bases, leaving 7 bases of the junction unmatched. CDR3 coding DNA: TGTGCCAGCAGCTTACGGGACAGCCGATATAGCAATCAGCCCCAGCATTTT. Protein: CASSLRDSRYSNQPQHF. Full variable domain (rest looked up from reference TRBV7-2 and TRBJ1-5): GAGVSQSPSNKVTEKGKDVELRCDPISGHTALYWYRQSLGQGLEFLIYFQGNSAPDKSGLPSDRFSAERTGGSVSTLTIQRTQQEDSAVYLCASSLRDSRYSNQPQHFGDGTRLSIL.

The chain carries TRBV6-5 and TRBJ1-1; D possibly corresponds to TRBD1 (6 bases). The CDR3 consists of 15 residues. Germline-derived CDR1 and CDR2 are MNHEY and SVGAGI. Between the trimmed V and J ends, which lost 2 bases and 3 bases, there was a span of 13 bases. The CDR3 DNA reads TGTGCCAGCAGTTACGGGGGGGCGGTAGACACTGAAGCTTTCTTT. Its protein is CASSYGGAVDTEAFF.

The chain employs TRBV5-1 and TRBJ2-7; no clear D. Germline assignment: CDR1 SGHRS and CDR2 YFSETQ. Deletions cut 4 bases from V and 4 bases from J, with 9 bases between. This CDR3 region has 12 residues. CDR3 sequence reads: CASSTTEYEQYF. CDR3 nucleotides: TGCGCCAGCAGCACCACAGAGTACGAGCAGTACTTC.

V usage is TRBV4-3 and J usage is TRBJ2-7; D remains ambiguous. The CDR3 length is 15 residues. The germline V gene has CDR1 LGHNA and CDR2 YSLEER. Trimming stripped 0 bases from V and 0 bases from J, with 9 bases between. The CDR3 DNA follows: TGCGCCAGCAGCCAAGATTCAGCCGTCTCCTACGAGCAGTACTTC. This translates into CASSQDSAVSYEQYF.

V gene TRBV5-1 combines with J gene TRBJ2-7; 7 bases agree with TRBD1. Unmatched junction bases numbered 10, after V lost 4 bases and J lost 3 bases. This CDR3 contains 15 residues. CDR1 is SGHRS and CDR2 is YFSETQ in the germline V gene. The CDR3, as DNA: TGCGCCAGCAGCCCCCGGACAGGAAGTGGCTACGAGCAGTACTTC. Translating gives CASSPRTGSGYEQYF.

The gene calls are TRBV30 and TRBJ1-2; 10 positions match TRBD1. The CDR3 consists of 12 residues. V lost 5 bases, J lost 12 bases, and 9 bases stayed unmatched. The germline V gene has CDR1 GTSNPN and CDR2 SVGIG (reference sequence). The CDR3 spells CAWSRDRGLDTF. The CDR3 DNA reads TGTGCCTGGTCCCGGGACAGGGGCCTAGACACCTTC.

Here the CDR3 reads CASSLIGGANTQYF. CDR3 DNA sequence: TGTGCCAGCAGCCTGATTGGGGGGGCAAATACGCAGTATTTT. V gene TRBV5-6 combines with J gene TRBJ2-3; D may be TRBD2 (7 bases). Trimming took 4 bases from V and 7 from J, leaving 16 bases between them. This CDR3 comprises 14 residues. CDR1 SGHDT and CDR2 YYEEEE come from the germline V gene.

J is TRBJ1-5 and V is TRBV5-1; maybe TRBD1 (6 bases). Germline-derived CDR1 and CDR2 are SGHRS and YFSETQ. The ends were cut back, 0 bases at V and 2 bases at J, with 9 bases in the middle. The CDR3 extends over 15 amino acids. CDR3 region: CASSLEGDRNQPQHF. CDR3 sequence (DNA): TGCGCCAGCAGCTTGGAGGGGGACCGCAATCAGCCCCAGCATTTT.

This chain connects TRBV2 to TRBJ1-5; 7 bases are a match to TRBD1. Germline lookup yields CDR1 SNHLY and CDR2 FYNNEI. This CDR3 region has 14 residues. V gave up 6 bases and J gave up 6 bases; unmatched junction bases: 8. The CDR3: CASSRRQGSQPQHF. Here the CDR3 DNA reads TGTGCCAGCAGCCGAAGACAGGGAAGTCAGCCCCAGCATTTT.

In its sample, this clone was seen once. The gene calls are TRBV5-1 and TRBJ1-5, with 10 bases that match TRBD1. The CDR3 is made up of 14 amino acids. Germline trimming cut 4 bases from V and 5 bases from J; bases unmatched to any gene: 3. Germline V gives CDR1 SGHRS, CDR2 YFSETQ. This CDR3 is CASSPGQGDQPQHF. The CDR3 nucleotides are TGCGCCAGCAGCCCTGGACAGGGGGATCAGCCCCAGCATTTT.

DNA for the CDR3: TGTGCCAGCTCACCACCCCGCGACAGGGGGAGTTCCGAGCAGTACTTC. Protein product: CASSPPRDRGSSEQYF. This chain links TRBV18 with TRBJ2-7; 9 bases fit TRBD1. This CDR3 has 16 amino acids. After removal of 0 bases from V and 6 bases from J, the junction contained 9 bases not matched to a gene. Germline CDR1 and CDR2: KGHSH and LQKENI.

The chain is built from TRBV11-1 and TRBJ1-2, with D perhaps TRBD1 (5 bases). This CDR3 region has 14 residues. Trimming took off 5 bases at V and 5 bases at J, with 15 bases between the two ends. In germline, CDR1 is SGHAT, CDR2 FQDESV (reference sequence). Written as DNA, the CDR3 is TGTGCCAGCAGCCGGCTCAGGGAAGGATATGGCTACACCTTC. Encoded protein: CASSRLREGYGYTF.